This TCR beta chain was captured in a study of PD-1 blockade in classical Hodgkin lymphoma. Points from the study as a whole: Complete responders started with a diversity level that resembled newly diagnosed patients at baseline.

Time point reported: cycle 4 day 1 (C4D1), after 5 to 7 weeks of nivolumab. Exposure to brentuximab vedotin varied, and each patient had relapsed following autologous stem cell transplantation. CD4+ T cells were purified from thawed PBMCs by negative selection. Complete response, partial response or progressive disease constituted the best responses recorded. TCRdb keeps only in-frame clones here, not all; method: immunoSEQ multiplex PCR. The table shows around 12,000 clones, with about 88% occurring only once. The CDR3 extends over 13 amino acids. Germline CDR1 SNHLY, CDR2 FYNNEI. V was cut by 5 bases and J by 4 bases, with 11 bases left in between. This clone was detected only a few times. As yet, its antigen is unknown.

This receptor was identified in a human donor with classical Hodgkin lymphoma. Sequencing used CD4+ T cells from blood, obtained before the fourth cycle of nivolumab. J is TRBJ1-2 and V is TRBV2, with a possible D match to TRBD1 (6 bases). The CDR3 protein is CASSSQGRYGYTF. In DNA, the CDR3 is TGTGCCAGCAGTTCACAGGGACGCTATGGCTACACCTTC.